The 6 T cell receptor beta chains given below trace back to one sample, sequenced in a study of preoperative IRX-2 immunotherapy in early breast cancer. Treatment in this sample: preoperative locoregional IRX-2 cytokine immunotherapy. Using immunoSEQ multiplex PCR, the repertoire was profiled, and TCRdb retains in-frame clones only, with some absent. The sample carries more than 25,000 clones, nearly 90% recorded once. This sample was taken from a patient treated with IRX-2 immunotherapy. Receptors were obtained from a human donor with breast cancer.

The V gene is TRBV28, the J gene TRBJ2-7; 10 nucleotides match TRBD1. CDR1 and CDR2 (germline): MDHEN, SYDVKM. The CDR3 covers 13 residues. J lost 1 base, V lost 10 bases, and 4 bases had no gene match. The CDR3 here is CATRDRGSYEQYF. In nucleotides, the CDR3 is TGTGCCACGAGGGACAGGGGTTCCTACGAGCAGTACTTC.

This chain connects TRBV28 to TRBJ2-5; 7 bases match TRBD2. The J call may be in error: the DNA end matches TRBJ2-7 better. Germline V lookup: CDR1 MDHEN, CDR2 SYDVKM. The CDR3 is 16 amino acids. CDR3 sequence reads: CASSPISAGALHEQYF. Written as DNA, the CDR3 is TGTGCCAGCAGCCCCATCTCGGCGGGAGCCCTTCACGAGCAGTACTTC.

The V gene is TRBV9, the J gene TRBJ2-3, with D possibly TRBD2 on 7 matching bases. V dropped 1 base and J dropped 3 bases, with 12 bases sitting between them. Germline V gene sequence: CDR1 SGDLS, CDR2 YYNGEE. This CDR3 is built from 15 residues. The CDR3 reads CASSVRGGATDTQYF. The CDR3 DNA reads TGTGCCAGCAGCGTAAGGGGGGGGGCGACAGATACGCAGTATTTT.

This rearrangement joins TRBV5-5 to TRBJ2-7; D is possibly TRBD1 (5 bases). Trimming stripped 1 base from V and 2 bases from J, with 10 bases between. Germline values: CDR1 SGHKS, CDR2 YYEKEE (reference sequence). There are 14 residues in the CDR3. The CDR3 region has the DNA TGTGCCAGCAGCTTGACAGGAAAGACCTACGAGCAGTACTTC. Amino acid sequence: CASSLTGKTYEQYF.

The chain has TRBV5-1 and TRBJ2-5; no reliable D call. CDR3 size: 14 residues. Looked up from germline, CDR1 is SGHRS and CDR2 is YFSETQ. V lost 1 base and J lost 4, with 11 bases in between. For the CDR3, the DNA is TGCGCCAGCAGCTTGTCTGGAAATTCAGAGACCCAGTACTTC. Translating gives CASSLSGNSETQYF.

This chain joins TRBV19 and TRBJ1-6; no reliable D call. Per the germline V gene, CDR1 is LNHDA and CDR2 is SQIVND (reference sequence). This CDR3 is built from 14 residues. V was trimmed by 5 bases and J by 7 bases, leaving 12 bases between them. CDR3 coding DNA: TGTGCCAGTAGTGGGAGGCAGGAAAATTCACCCCTCCACTTT. Protein product: CASSGRQENSPLHF.